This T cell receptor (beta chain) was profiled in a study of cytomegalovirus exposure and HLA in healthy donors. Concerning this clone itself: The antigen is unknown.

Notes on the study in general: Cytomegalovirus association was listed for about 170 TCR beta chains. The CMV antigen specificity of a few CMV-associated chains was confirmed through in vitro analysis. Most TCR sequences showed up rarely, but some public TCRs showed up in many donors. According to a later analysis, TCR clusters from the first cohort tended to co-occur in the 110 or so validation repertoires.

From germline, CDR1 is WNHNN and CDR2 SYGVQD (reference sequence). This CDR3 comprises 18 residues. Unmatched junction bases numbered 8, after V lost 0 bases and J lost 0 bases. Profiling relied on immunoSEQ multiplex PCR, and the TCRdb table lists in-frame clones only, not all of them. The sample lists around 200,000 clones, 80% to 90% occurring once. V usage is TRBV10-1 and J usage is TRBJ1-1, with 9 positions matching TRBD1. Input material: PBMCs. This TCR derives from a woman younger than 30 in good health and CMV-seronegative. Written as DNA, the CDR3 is TGCGCCAGCAGTGAGTCGGGGACAGGGAGGGATTTGAACACTGAAGCTTTCTTT. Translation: CASSESGTGRDLNTEAFF.